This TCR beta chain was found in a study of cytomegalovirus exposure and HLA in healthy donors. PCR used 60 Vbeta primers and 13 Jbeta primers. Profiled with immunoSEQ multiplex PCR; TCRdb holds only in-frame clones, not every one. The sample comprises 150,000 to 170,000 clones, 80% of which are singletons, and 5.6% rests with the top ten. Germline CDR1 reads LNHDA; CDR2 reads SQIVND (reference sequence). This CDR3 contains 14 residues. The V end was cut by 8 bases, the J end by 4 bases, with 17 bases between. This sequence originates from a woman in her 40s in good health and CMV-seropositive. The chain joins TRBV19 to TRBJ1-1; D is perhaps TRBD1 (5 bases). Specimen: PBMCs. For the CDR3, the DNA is TGTGCCAGTCGCGCGGGGCCCTGGAGCACTGAAGCTTTCTTT. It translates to CASRAGPWSTEAFF.